The 20 T cell receptor beta chains below were found in one sample sequenced in a study of CXCR3-negative and CXCR3-positive naive CD8 T cells. Study-wide results and limits: CXCR3-positive naive cells had more hydrophobic TRB CDR3s than CXCR3-negative naive cells.

These receptors lack a known antigen. 5' RACE with UMI labels generated the TRB cDNA libraries. TCRdb reprocessed the 5' RACE reads, with one entry per CDR3 protein and no DNA. The sample table includes about 150,000 distinct CDR3 sequences. The source material was naive CXCR3+ CD8+ T cells from blood. Regarding subset: CD45RO-CCR7+CD27+CD95- naive CD8+ T cells expressing CXCR3 (TNR3+). These receptors originate from a human donor in good health. Some clones in this sample may be carry-over from other donors' samples.

The chain links TRBV10-3 to TRBJ2-1; there is no DNA to check the TCRdb D call of TRBD1. The CDR3 runs to 15 residues. The germline CDR1 and CDR2 sequences are ENHRY and SYGVKD. The CDR3 loop is CAISDTGGAKDEQFF.

The genes are TRBV6-6 and TRBJ1-4. The V gene's germline CDR1 is MNHNY and CDR2 SVGAGI (reference sequence). This CDR3 spans 11 amino acids. This CDR3 is CASSTGREPEF.

This CDR3 reads CASSLNSPSYEQYF. The V call is TRBV28, the J call TRBJ2-7; TCRdb picks TRBD2, but there is no DNA to check that call. The CDR3 runs 14 residues. Looked up from germline, CDR1 is MDHEN and CDR2 is SYDVKM.

The V call is TRBV7-2, the J call TRBJ1-1. This CDR3 has 13 amino acids. CDR1 SGHTA and CDR2 FQGNSA come from the germline V gene. Here the CDR3 reads CASSLWTGTEAFF. The variable domain in full, completed from reference TRBV7-2 and TRBJ1-1, reads GAGVSQSPSNKVTEKGKDVELRCDPISGHTALYWYRQSLGQGLEFLIYFQGNSAPDKSGLPSDRFSAERTGGSVSTLTIQRTQQEDSAVYLCASSLWTGTEAFFGQGTRLTVV.

The rearrangement uses TRBV7-9 and TRBJ2-5. The CDR3 runs 13 residues. CDR1 is SEHNR and CDR2 is FQNEAQ in the germline V gene (reference sequence). The CDR3 sequence is CASSSEIQRIQYF.

The rearrangement links TRBV29-1 to TRBJ2-7; the D call from TCRdb, TRBD2, cannot be confirmed without DNA. CDR3 length: 13 residues. The V gene's germline CDR1 is SQVTM and CDR2 ANQGSEA. The CDR3 here is CSVGTSGSYEQYF.

The CDR3 sequence is CSANIERGFLNEQFF. This chain links TRBV20-1 with TRBJ2-1; with no DNA, the TCRdb D assignment of TRBD2 cannot be verified. The CDR3 runs 15 residues. Looked up from germline, CDR1 is DFQATT and CDR2 is SNEGSKA (reference sequence).

The chain carries TRBV6-6 and TRBJ2-7; the TRBD1 assignment by TCRdb is unverifiable without DNA. Germline lookup yields CDR1 MNHNY and CDR2 SVGAGI (reference sequence). There are 12 residues in the CDR3. CDR3 residues: CASWTGEREQYF.

This chain links TRBV4-3 with TRBJ2-3; the D call of TRBD2 rests on TCRdb alone, since no DNA is present to check it. The CDR3 contains 15 residues. Germline lookup yields CDR1 LGHNA and CDR2 YSLEER. The CDR3 sequence: CASSPQTSGTDTQYF.

The V and J genes are TRBV20-1 and TRBJ1-5; the TCRdb D gene call, TRBD1, has no DNA to confirm it. This CDR3 has 16 amino acids. Looked up from germline, CDR1 is DFQATT and CDR2 is SNEGSKA (reference sequence). CDR3 loop: CSARPRETVVNQPQHF.

The CDR3 protein is CASSLGQGLSYEQYF. This chain connects TRBV6-5 to TRBJ2-7; lacking DNA, the TRBD1 call made by TCRdb goes unchecked. The CDR3 has 15 amino acids. Germline loops: CDR1 MNHEY, CDR2 SVGAGI.

J is TRBJ2-1 and V is TRBV29-1. CDR1 and CDR2 (germline): SQVTM, ANQGSEA. This CDR3 has 12 amino acids. CDR3 loop: CSVVEEYNEQFF.

V and J are TRBV20-1 and TRBJ1-2; as DNA is missing, the TRBD1 call by TCRdb cannot be tested. CDR1 and CDR2 (germline): DFQATT, SNEGSKA (reference sequence). CDR3 length: 13 residues. Here the CDR3 reads CSATPTGDYGYTF.

The chain combines TRBV20-1 with TRBJ2-7; TCRdb picks TRBD1, but there is no DNA to check that call. The CDR3 is made up of 13 amino acids. CDR1 is DFQATT and CDR2 is SNEGSKA in the germline V gene (reference sequence). CDR3 amino acids: CSAGTGENYEQYF.

This chain links TRBV29-1 with TRBJ2-5; TCRdb proposes TRBD1, but this gene call is untestable without DNA. Germline CDR1 is SQVTM and CDR2 is ANQGSEA. The CDR3 extends over 12 amino acids. Here the CDR3 reads CSVARGQETQYF.

The chain uses TRBV14 and TRBJ2-3; TCRdb calls TRBD1, which cannot be checked without DNA. Germline values: CDR1 SGHDN, CDR2 FVKESK. The CDR3 extends over 16 amino acids. The chain's CDR3 is CASSQFRDLSTDTQYF. Full variable domain (remainder filled in from reference TRBV14 and TRBJ2-3): EAGVTQFPSHSVIEKGQTVTLRCDPISGHDNLYWYRRVMGKEIKFLLHFVKESKQDESGMPNNRFLAERTGGTYSTLKVQPAELEDSGVYFCASSQFRDLSTDTQYFGPGTRLTVL.

This chain connects TRBV13 to TRBJ2-7; the D call from TCRdb, TRBD2, cannot be confirmed without DNA. Germline loops: CDR1 PRHDT, CDR2 FYEKMQ (reference sequence). This CDR3 has 14 amino acids. The CDR3 spells CASSQRGGDYEQYF.

J is TRBJ1-2 and V is TRBV5-1; TCRdb designates TRBD1, a call that cannot be tested without DNA. The germline V gene has CDR1 SGHRS and CDR2 YFSETQ. CDR3 length equals 14 residues. CDR3 in amino acids: CAILLLDSGYGYTF.

The rearrangement uses TRBV20-1 and TRBJ2-3; without DNA, the TCRdb call of TRBD2 cannot be checked. The CDR3 loop spans 14 amino acids. CDR1 and CDR2 from the germline V gene are DFQATT and SNEGSKA (reference sequence). CDR3 protein: CSARDPLEGDTQYF.

The chain combines TRBV7-6 with TRBJ2-5; TCRdb reports TRBD2, a call that lacks DNA to check it against. The CDR3 length is 14 residues. CDR1 is SGHVS and CDR2 is FNYEAQ in the germline V gene. The CDR3 protein is CASSQSGAQETQYF.